This T cell receptor (beta chain) stems from a study of neurological immune-mediated disorders (dated by TCRdb to between 2017 and 2020). For context, the study as a whole: Peripheral blood TCR-beta repertoires from patients with HTLV-I-associated myelopathy (HAM/TSP), patients with multiple sclerosis, and healthy controls were compared in the study using UMI-based sequencing. The approximately 96 TCR-beta libraries covered PBMC samples along with longitudinal samples, technical triplicates, and paired sorted CD4+ and CD8+ T-cell subsets. Of the approximately 66 subjects in the cohort, around 15 were HAM/TSP patients, some 35 were multiple sclerosis patients, and 20 were healthy controls. To precisely calculate how much the frequency of each individual clone varied, libraries were sequenced in technical triplicate. Overall results and qualifications from the work: Expanded clones from different subjects shared no identical CDR3 amino acid sequences, which suggests that TCR-beta repertoires were private in all groups. The highest TCR clonal expansion was observed in HAM/TSP patients, whereas the lowest was observed in MS patients, even when compared with healthy controls.

This clonotype occurred many times. Its antigen specificity is not known. Base qualities are not provided; no much larger clone lies one nucleotide away. The time point label corresponds to: technical triplicate 2. For unsorted PBMC libraries, 2 million PBMCs were used after storage in RNAlater at -80 degrees C until RNA extraction. Peripheral blood underwent Ficoll-Hypaque density gradient centrifugation to isolate PBMCs, which were then cryopreserved in liquid nitrogen. The cysteine opens and the phenylalanine closes a CDR3 of 14 amino acids. CDR3 DNA is the only sequence kept; it has 42 bases, read in frame from the first base. V is clipped by 6 bases and J by 7 bases, and the sequence between their germline boundaries is 16 bases long. From a lookup of the germline V gene, CDR1 and CDR2 are SQVTM and ANQGSEA. cDNA was synthesized by template-switch 5'RACE using a primer with a 10-nucleotide random unique molecular identifier that tagged each TCR transcript. Every sequencing run covered 15-18 subjects and yielded more than 170 million TCR-beta sequences. The RNeasy kit was used for extraction of total RNA. The KAPA Real-time Library Amplification kit was used to amplify TCR-beta VDJ regions with primers targeting the TCR constant region and the 5'RACE anchor. Sample indexes and Illumina adaptors were added in a first PCR, and a second PCR then increased library yield. After Ampure bead purification, the roughly 650 bp TCR product was size-selected on a 2% E-gel SizeSelection system. Library quality was checked on a Bioanalyzer, concentration was measured with Qubit, and libraries were quantified with the Kapa Library Quantification kit before pooling. Libraries were sequenced paired-end 2 x 150 bp on an Illumina HiSeq 2500. To increase sequence diversity, roughly 24-30% phiX was spiked into each library pool. Per the original workflow: Quality-filtered reads were processed with the UMI-based MiGEC pipeline, which removed over 85% of raw TCR sequences during error correction. VDJ genes were aligned to IMGT germline references, and clonotypes were defined by unique CDR3 amino acid sequence plus V-J genes. Clonal expansion, Shannon diversity, and CDR3 relatedness (CalcPairwiseDistances, ClusterSamples) were evaluated with VDJtools, and phylogenetic trees were built with CLCbio workbench. A clone was classed as expanded if it had 8 or more unique UMIs, a cutoff based on coefficient-of-variation modelling across technical triplicates. TCRdb reprocessed the public reads (quality trimming at Q25 with fastp, clone calling with MiXCR) and kept in-frame beta chains. Each entry merges the rows of one CDR3 protein and shows their most common DNA and genes. These V and J calls rely on TCRdb rather than the paper's analysis. Within this sample are more than 55,000 distinct CDR3 sequences, with 24% of them counted one time only. The biggest ten clones account for about 4.9% of the sample.

Here the chain combines TRBV29-1 and TRBJ1-6; a weak D assignment points to TRBD1 (5 bases agree). The material sequenced was PBMCs. This sequence was found in a man between 60 and 75 years old with HTLV-1-associated myelopathy (HAM/TSP). The CDR3 reads CSVTFEGLNSPLHF. The sequenced DNA is TGCAGCGTCACTTTTGAGGGGTTAAATTCACCCCTCCACTTT.